The rows below give T cell receptor beta chains drawn from one sample of a study of T cell responses to AZD1222 COVID-19 vaccine. Profiled with immunoSEQ multiplex PCR; TCRdb holds only in-frame clones, not every one. The sample records around 78,000 clones, about 90% being singletons. The sample consisted of peripheral blood, taken on day 0 of AZD1222 vaccination. Every receptor here comes from an adult in good health. Both conserved end residues are part of each CDR3. The D gene is left open where the match is weak. Size is omitted from some rows. Given values are once, few, many or a class for expanded clones.

size: .
V: TRBV6-5
J: TRBJ1-2
D: .
CDR3: CASRTDPGGMGGYTF
DNA: TGTGCCAGCAGGACAGACCCTGGGGGTATGGGTGGCTACACCTTC

size: .
V: TRBV7-3
J: TRBJ2-6
D: .
CDR3: CASSLGGSGANVLTF
DNA: TGTGCCAGCAGCTTAGGGGGCTCTGGGGCCAACGTCCTGACTTTC

size: .
V: TRBV5-1
J: TRBJ2-7
D: .
CDR3: CASSQGGYEYEQYF
DNA: TGCGCCAGCAGCCAGGGGGGGTACGAATACGAGCAGTACTTC

size: .
V: TRBV11-3
J: TRBJ2-3
D: TRBD2
CDR3: CASSLEVLAVRGRTDTQYF
DNA: TGTGCCAGCAGCTTAGAGGTACTAGCGGTCCGCGGACGCACAGATACGCAGTATTTT

size: .
V: TRBV3-1/TRBV3-2
J: TRBJ2-1
D: .
CDR3: CASARGYGVNEQFF
DNA: TGTGCCAGCGCCCGAGGGTACGGGGTCAATGAGCAGTTCTTC

size: .
V: TRBV27
J: TRBJ1-5
D: .
CDR3: CASSLSGNQPQHF
DNA: TGTGCCAGCAGTTTATCGGGAAATCAGCCCCAGCATTTT

size: .
V: TRBV3-1/TRBV3-2
J: TRBJ1-2
D: TRBD1
CDR3: CASSQPGTGYGYTF
DNA: TGTGCCAGCAGCCAGCCCGGGACAGGGTATGGCTACACCTTC

size: .
V: TRBV6-6
J: TRBJ1-4
D: .
CDR3: CASSYSSGATNEKLFF
DNA: TGTGCCAGCAGTTACTCTTCGGGGGCAACTAATGAAAAACTGTTTTTT

size: .
V: TRBV7-2
J: TRBJ2-7
D: .
CDR3: CASSTVRVGARYEQYF
DNA: TGTGCCAGCAGCACCGTTCGAGTGGGAGCGAGGTACGAGCAGTACTTC

size: once
V: TRBV19
J: TRBJ2-2
D: TRBD1
CDR3: CATQTGVFTGELFF
DNA: TGTGCCACGCAGACAGGGGTTTTTACCGGGGAGCTGTTTTTT

size: .
V: TRBV5-4
J: TRBJ1-2
D: .
CDR3: CASSLVQSIRGYTF
DNA: TGTGCCAGCAGCTTGGTACAGTCTATCCGAGGCTACACCTTC

size: .
V: TRBV7-3
J: TRBJ2-1
D: TRBD2
CDR3: CASSLTGLGINEQFF
DNA: TGTGCCAGCAGCTTAACGGGACTAGGGATAAATGAGCAGTTCTTC

size: .
V: TRBV19
J: TRBJ1-1
D: .
CDR3: CASSINQNTEAFF
DNA: TGTGCCAGTAGTATTAACCAGAACACCGAAGCTTTCTTT

size: .
V: TRBV6-2/TRBV6-3
J: TRBJ2-1
D: .
CDR3: CASSYSRGDPGYNEQFF
DNA: TGTGCCAGCAGTTACTCGAGGGGGGACCCCGGGTACAATGAGCAGTTCTTC

size: .
V: TRBV5-4
J: TRBJ2-3
D: TRBD2
CDR3: CASSLGLVTDTQYF
DNA: TGTGCCAGCAGCCTGGGACTAGTCACAGATACGCAGTATTTT

size: .
V: TRBV20-1
J: TRBJ2-7
D: TRBD1
CDR3: CSASGQGIIFEQYF
DNA: TGCAGTGCTAGTGGACAGGGGATTATATTCGAGCAGTACTTC

size: .
V: TRBV14
J: TRBJ2-4
D: .
CDR3: CAIAGMRGWNKNIQYF
DNA: TGTGCCATAGCGGGCATGAGGGGGTGGAACAAAAACATTCAGTACTTC

size: few
V: TRBV7-2
J: TRBJ1-6
D: TRBD1
CDR3: CASRSQGAGNSPLHF
DNA: TGTGCCAGCAGGTCACAGGGGGCTGGTAATTCACCCCTCCACTTT

size: .
V: TRBV5-4
J: TRBJ1-1
D: .
CDR3: CASSLGQSLMNTEAFF
DNA: TGTGCCAGCAGCTTAGGACAGAGCCTTATGAACACTGAAGCTTTCTTT

size: .
V: TRBV2
J: TRBJ1-5
D: .
CDR3: CASSEADQLPQHF
DNA: TGTGCCAGCAGTGAAGCGGACCAATTGCCCCAGCATTTT

size: few
V: TRBV6-1
J: TRBJ1-3
D: .
CDR3: CASSEGTTGDTIYF
DNA: TGTGCCAGCAGTGAGGGAACAACTGGAGACACCATATATTTT

size: .
V: TRBV21-1
J: TRBJ2-5
D: .
CDR3: CASSSRAPQETQYF
DNA: TGTGCCAGCAGTTCTAGGGCCCCCCAAGAGACCCAGTACTTC

size: .
V: TRBV24-1
J: TRBJ2-2
D: .
CDR3: CATSDRGYLNTGELFF
DNA: TGTGCCACCAGTGATCGCGGATACTTGAACACCGGGGAGCTGTTTTTT

size: .
V: TRBV5-4
J: TRBJ2-7
D: TRBD2
CDR3: CASSLMLAGAAYEQYF
DNA: TGTGCCAGCAGCTTGATGCTAGCGGGAGCGGCCTACGAGCAGTACTTC

size: .
V: TRBV24-1
J: TRBJ2-2
D: .
CDR3: CATSDSSTGATHSGELFF
DNA: TGTGCCACCAGTGACTCTTCAACGGGAGCCACCCACAGCGGGGAGCTGTTTTTT

size: .
V: TRBV28
J: TRBJ1-5
D: .
CDR3: CVSAGSINQPQHF
DNA: TGTGTCTCAGCTGGCAGTATAAATCAGCCCCAGCATTTT

size: .
V: TRBV7-2
J: TRBJ2-2
D: .
CDR3: CASSPRQVANTGELFF
DNA: TGTGCCAGCAGCCCTCGACAGGTCGCGAACACCGGGGAGCTGTTTTTT

size: .
V: TRBV5-1
J: TRBJ1-5
D: .
CDR3: CASTMREYQPQHF
DNA: TGCGCCAGCACGATGAGGGAATACCAGCCCCAGCATTTT

size: .
V: TRBV5-1
J: TRBJ2-1
D: .
CDR3: CASSLVGETYNEQFF
DNA: TGCGCCAGCAGCTTGGTGGGGGAGACCTACAATGAGCAGTTCTTC

size: once
V: TRBV7-8
J: TRBJ1-4
D: .
CDR3: CASSLQANEKLFF
DNA: TGTGCCAGCAGCTTACAGGCTAATGAAAAACTGTTTTTT

size: few
V: TRBV10-1
J: TRBJ2-6
D: TRBD1
CDR3: CASSPPGQGPGANVLTF
DNA: TGCGCCAGCAGCCCCCCGGGACAGGGACCTGGGGCCAACGTCCTGACTTTC

size: .
V: TRBV14
J: TRBJ1-1
D: TRBD1
CDR3: CASRQTGEWGHTEAFF
DNA: TGTGCCAGCAGACAGACAGGGGAATGGGGCCACACTGAAGCTTTCTTT

size: .
V: TRBV10-1
J: TRBJ2-7
D: .
CDR3: CASSSSDRGGKREVHEQYF
DNA: .

size: .
V: TRBV15
J: TRBJ1-5
D: .
CDR3: CATSREYGGFQPQHF
DNA: TGTGCCACCAGCAGAGAGTACGGTGGTTTTCAGCCCCAGCATTTT

size: .
V: TRBV27
J: TRBJ1-2
D: TRBD1
CDR3: CASKPEGAWGGYTF
DNA: TGTGCCAGCAAACCCGAGGGGGCCTGGGGTGGCTACACCTTC

size: .
V: TRBV28
J: TRBJ1-2
D: TRBD1
CDR3: CASSPEGQHYGYTF
DNA: TGTGCCAGCAGTCCCGAGGGACAGCACTATGGCTACACCTTC

size: once
V: TRBV3-1/TRBV3-2
J: TRBJ1-1
D: TRBD1
CDR3: CASSARDRNTEAFF
DNA: TGTGCCAGCAGCGCTCGGGACAGAAACACTGAAGCTTTCTTT

size: .
V: TRBV19
J: TRBJ2-2
D: TRBD1
CDR3: CASSSGTGGTPNTGELFF
DNA: TGTGCCAGTAGCTCCGGGACAGGGGGCACCCCGAACACCGGGGAGCTGTTTTTT

size: .
V: TRBV10-1
J: TRBJ1-2
D: .
CDR3: CASSERRDGAYGYTF
DNA: TGCGCCAGCAGTGAGCGGCGGGACGGAGCCTATGGCTACACCTTC

size: .
V: TRBV19
J: TRBJ1-2
D: .
CDR3: CASSIRRNYGYTF
DNA: TGTGCCAGTAGTATAAGGCGTAACTATGGCTACACCTTC

size: .
V: TRBV12-3/TRBV12-4
J: TRBJ2-2
D: .
CDR3: CASSLLRQGGLFF
DNA: TGTGCCAGCAGTTTACTTCGCCAGGGGGGGCTGTTTTTT

size: .
V: TRBV7-9
J: TRBJ2-5
D: .
CDR3: CASSAKETQYF
DNA: TGTGCCAGCAGCGCCAAAGAGACCCAGTACTTC

size: .
V: TRBV7-9
J: TRBJ1-1
D: .
CDR3: CASSLSVGGSSEAFF
DNA: TGTGCCAGCAGCTTATCGGTTGGGGGTAGCTCTGAAGCTTTCTTT

size: once
V: TRBV12-5
J: TRBJ2-7
D: .
CDR3: CASGQNYEQYF
DNA: TGTGCTAGTGGTCAGAACTACGAGCAGTACTTC

size: once
V: TRBV11-1
J: TRBJ1-2
D: TRBD1
CDR3: CASTQNRGPGYTF
DNA: TGTGCCAGCACCCAGAACAGGGGGCCTGGCTACACCTTC

size: .
V: TRBV28
J: TRBJ1-2
D: TRBD1
CDR3: CASTLQGWVDYGYTF
DNA: TGTGCCAGCACCTTACAGGGGTGGGTCGACTATGGCTACACCTTC

size: .
V: TRBV10-1
J: TRBJ2-2
D: .
CDR3: CASSESGGANTGELFF
DNA: TGCGCCAGCAGTGAGTCCGGGGGTGCGAACACCGGGGAGCTGTTTTTT

size: .
V: TRBV29-1
J: TRBJ2-6
D: .
CDR3: CSVELSSGANVLTF
DNA: TGCAGCGTTGAACTGAGCTCTGGGGCCAACGTCCTGACTTTC

size: .
V: TRBV15
J: TRBJ2-5
D: TRBD2
CDR3: CATSRPGGAETQYF
DNA: TGTGCCACCAGCAGACCGGGAGGGGCAGAGACCCAGTACTTC

size: .
V: TRBV7-2
J: TRBJ1-2
D: .
CDR3: CASTLYRKANYGYTF
DNA: TGTGCCAGCACCTTATATAGAAAAGCTAACTATGGCTACACCTTC

size: .
V: TRBV19
J: TRBJ2-7
D: TRBD2
CDR3: CASSKPGGSYEQYF
DNA: TGTGCCAGTAGTAAACCCGGGGGGTCCTACGAGCAGTACTTC

size: .
V: TRBV10-3
J: TRBJ2-7
D: .
CDR3: CAISESQDRAYEQYF
DNA: TGTGCCATCAGTGAGTCGCAGGATAGGGCCTACGAGCAGTACTTC

size: .
V: TRBV3-1/TRBV3-2
J: TRBJ2-1
D: .
CDR3: CASSRDFESYNEQFF
DNA: TGTGCCAGCAGCCGGGACTTTGAATCTTACAATGAGCAGTTCTTC

size: .
V: TRBV7-8
J: TRBJ1-2
D: TRBD1
CDR3: CASSSRDREVLDYTF
DNA: TGTGCCAGCAGCTCGCGGGACAGGGAGGTATTAGACTACACCTTC

size: .
V: TRBV12-3/TRBV12-4
J: TRBJ2-3
D: .
CDR3: CASSPLGDTQYF
DNA: TGTGCCAGCAGTCCCCTCGGAGATACGCAGTATTTT

size: few
V: TRBV11-3
J: TRBJ2-1
D: .
CDR3: CASSLGHSSREQFF
DNA: TGTGCCAGCAGCTTAGGGCATAGCAGTAGGGAGCAGTTCTTC

size: .
V: TRBV12-5
J: TRBJ1-6
D: TRBD1
CDR3: CASGLGTGFSPLHF
DNA: TGTGCTAGTGGTTTGGGGACAGGGTTTTCACCCCTCCACTTT

size: few
V: TRBV3-1/TRBV3-2
J: TRBJ2-7
D: TRBD2
CDR3: CASSSAGLAGGVGYEQYF
DNA: TGTGCCAGCAGCTCTGCTGGACTAGCGGGAGGGGTCGGCTACGAGCAGTACTTC

size: .
V: TRBV3-1/TRBV3-2
J: TRBJ1-2
D: .
CDR3: CASSGRDTDYGYTF
DNA: TGTGCCAGCAGCGGCCGGGACACAGACTATGGCTACACCTTC

size: .
V: TRBV4-3
J: TRBJ2-1
D: TRBD2
CDR3: CASSQEASGNYEQFF
DNA: TGCGCCAGCAGCCAAGAGGCTAGCGGGAACTATGAGCAGTTCTTC